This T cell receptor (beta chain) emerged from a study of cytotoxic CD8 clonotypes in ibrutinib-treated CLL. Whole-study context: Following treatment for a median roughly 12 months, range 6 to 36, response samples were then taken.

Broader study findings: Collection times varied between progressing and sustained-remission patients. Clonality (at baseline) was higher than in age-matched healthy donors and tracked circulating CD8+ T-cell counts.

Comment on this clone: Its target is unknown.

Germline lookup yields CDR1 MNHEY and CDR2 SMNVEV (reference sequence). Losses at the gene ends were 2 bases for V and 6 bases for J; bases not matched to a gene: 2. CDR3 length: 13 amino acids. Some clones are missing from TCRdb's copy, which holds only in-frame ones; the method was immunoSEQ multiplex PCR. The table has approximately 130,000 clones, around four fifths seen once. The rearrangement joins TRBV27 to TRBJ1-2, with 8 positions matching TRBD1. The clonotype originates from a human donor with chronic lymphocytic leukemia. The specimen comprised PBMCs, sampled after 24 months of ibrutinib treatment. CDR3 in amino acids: CASSLDRGNGYTF. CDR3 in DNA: TGTGCCAGCAGTTTAGACAGGGGAAATGGCTACACCTTC.